This T cell receptor (beta chain) was observed in a study of cytomegalovirus exposure and HLA in healthy donors. Germline V CDR1 and CDR2: SNHLY, FYNNEI. The CDR3 length is 14 residues. The V gene end was trimmed by 7 bases and the J gene end by 5 bases; junction bases not matched to a gene: 8. The PCR was carried out with 60 Vbeta primers and 13 Jbeta primers. Assay: immunoSEQ multiplex PCR; the TCRdb copy retains only in-frame clones and omits some. The repertoire holds about 120,000 clones, about four fifths seen once, with 2.2% in the top ten. This receptor was obtained from a woman aged 40 to 50 in good health and CMV-seronegative. The genes are TRBV2 and TRBJ1-1; 9 bases are shared with TRBD1. The specimen sequenced was PBMCs. CDR3 sequence: CASIFDRGLTEAFF. CDR3 sequence (DNA): TGTGCCAGCATTTTCGACAGGGGGTTAACTGAAGCTTTCTTT.